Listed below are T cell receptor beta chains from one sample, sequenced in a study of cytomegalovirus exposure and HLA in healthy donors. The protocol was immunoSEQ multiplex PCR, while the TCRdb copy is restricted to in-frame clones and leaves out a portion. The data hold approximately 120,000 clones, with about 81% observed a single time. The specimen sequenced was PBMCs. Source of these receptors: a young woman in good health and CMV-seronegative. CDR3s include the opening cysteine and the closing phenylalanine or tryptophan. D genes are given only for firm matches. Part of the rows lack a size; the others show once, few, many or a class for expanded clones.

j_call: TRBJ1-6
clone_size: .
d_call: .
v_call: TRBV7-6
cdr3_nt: TGTGCCAGCAGCTTAGAGGGTGGCGCCCTAGCCCATAATTCACCCCTCCACTTT
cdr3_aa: CASSLEGGALAHNSPLHF

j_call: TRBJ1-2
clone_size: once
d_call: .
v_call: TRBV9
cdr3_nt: TGTGCCAGCAGTCGGGGGGGCCGGGGCTACACCTTC
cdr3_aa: CASSRGGRGYTF

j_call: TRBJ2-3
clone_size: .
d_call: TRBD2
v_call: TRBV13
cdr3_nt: TGTGCCAGCAGCTCCTTAGCGGGAGGGCCTAGACGGGACACAGATACGCAGTATTTT
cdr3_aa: CASSSLAGGPRRDTDTQYF

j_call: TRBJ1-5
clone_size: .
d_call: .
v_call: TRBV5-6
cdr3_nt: TGTGCCAGCAGCTTGGGAGGGGGTAATCAGCCCCAGCATTTT
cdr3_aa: CASSLGGGNQPQHF

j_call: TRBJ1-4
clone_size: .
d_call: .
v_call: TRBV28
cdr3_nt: TGTGCCAGCAGTCCGGTCGATGAAAAACTGTTTTTT
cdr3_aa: CASSPVDEKLFF

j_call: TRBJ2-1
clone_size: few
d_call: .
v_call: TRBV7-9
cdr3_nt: TGTGCCAGCAGCCCTAGTACGTACTCCTACAATGAGCAGTTCTTC
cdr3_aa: CASSPSTYSYNEQFF

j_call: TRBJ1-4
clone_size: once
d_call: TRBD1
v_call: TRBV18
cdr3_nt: TGTGCCAGCTCACTGCGGACAGGGGAAAAACTGTTTTTT
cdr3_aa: CASSLRTGEKLFF

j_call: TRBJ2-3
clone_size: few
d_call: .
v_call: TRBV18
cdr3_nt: TGTGCCAGCTCACCGCGGAGTGGGGCTACAGATACGCAGTATTTT
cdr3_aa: CASSPRSGATDTQYF

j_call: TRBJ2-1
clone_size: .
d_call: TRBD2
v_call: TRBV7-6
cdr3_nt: TGTGCCAGCAGCTTAGCGCACGGGCTAGCGGGAGGTAGTGAGCAGTTCTTC
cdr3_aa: CASSLAHGLAGGSEQFF

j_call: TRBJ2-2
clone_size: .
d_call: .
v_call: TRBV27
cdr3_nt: TGTGACCGAAAATTAGCGGGCGGGCAGGGGTTTAACACCGGGGAGCTGTTTTTT
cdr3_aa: CDRKLAGGQGFNTGELFF

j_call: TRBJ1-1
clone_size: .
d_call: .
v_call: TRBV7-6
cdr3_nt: TGTGCCAGCAGCTTTACAGTCCAACTCACGAACACTGAAGCTTTCTTT
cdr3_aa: CASSFTVQLTNTEAFF

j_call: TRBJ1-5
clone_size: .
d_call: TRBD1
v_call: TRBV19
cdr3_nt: TGTGCCAGTGCCAGCCAGGGGGCATTTCAGCCCCAGCATTTT
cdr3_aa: CASASQGAFQPQHF

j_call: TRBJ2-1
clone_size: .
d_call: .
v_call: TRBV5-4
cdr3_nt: TGTGCCAGCAGCCCTCCCCTGGCGGGGCCCTACAATGAGCAGTTCTTC
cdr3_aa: CASSPPLAGPYNEQFF

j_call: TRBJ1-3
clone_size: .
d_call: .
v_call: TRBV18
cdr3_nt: TGTGCCAGCTCACCATGGCCCCCGGGGTCTGGAAACACCATATATTTT
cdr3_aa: CASSPWPPGSGNTIYF

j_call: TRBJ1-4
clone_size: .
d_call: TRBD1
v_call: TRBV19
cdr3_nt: TGTGCCAGTAGGTTGGGGACAGGGAATGAAAAACTGTTTTTT
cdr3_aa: CASRLGTGNEKLFF

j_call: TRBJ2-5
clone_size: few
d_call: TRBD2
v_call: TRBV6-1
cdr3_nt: TGTGCCAGCAGTGAAGGCCGGACTAGCGGGGGTGGGGAGACCCAGTACTTC
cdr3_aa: CASSEGRTSGGGETQYF

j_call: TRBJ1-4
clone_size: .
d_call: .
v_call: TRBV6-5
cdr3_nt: TGTGCCAGCAGTCGTCCTGGCCTTAATGAAAAACTGTTTTTT
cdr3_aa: CASSRPGLNEKLFF

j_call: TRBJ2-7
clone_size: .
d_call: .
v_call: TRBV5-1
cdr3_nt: TGCGCCAGCAAGGTGGGCAAAGACAGATCCTACGAGCAGTACTTC
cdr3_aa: CASKVGKDRSYEQYF

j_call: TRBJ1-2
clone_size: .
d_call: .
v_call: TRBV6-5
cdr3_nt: TGTGCCAGCAGTGTTTCGGGGGGAGGTGGCTACACCTTC
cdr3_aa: CASSVSGGGGYTF

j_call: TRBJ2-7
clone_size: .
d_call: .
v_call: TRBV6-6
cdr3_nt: TGTGCCAGCAGGTCCGGGACACTGAGCTCCTACGAGCAGTACTTC
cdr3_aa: CASRSGTLSSYEQYF

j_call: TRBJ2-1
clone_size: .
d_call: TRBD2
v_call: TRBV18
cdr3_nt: TGTGCCAGCTCACCTAGACTAGCGGGGGGGGACTACAATGAGCAGTTCTTC
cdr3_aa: CASSPRLAGGDYNEQFF

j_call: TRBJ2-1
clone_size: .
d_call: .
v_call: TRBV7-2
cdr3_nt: TGTGCCAGCAGCTCCCACGTGGGAGCGTCCTACAATGAGCAGTTCTTC
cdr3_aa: CASSSHVGASYNEQFF

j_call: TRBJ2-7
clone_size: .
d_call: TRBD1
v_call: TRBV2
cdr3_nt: TGTGCCACGGGACAGTCCCTCTCCTACGAGCAGTACTTC
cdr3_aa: CATGQSLSYEQYF

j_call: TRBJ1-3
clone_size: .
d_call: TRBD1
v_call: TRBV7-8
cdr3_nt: TGTGCCAGCAGCTTAGCGATCCGGGACAGGTCGATAAACACCATATATTTT
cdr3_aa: CASSLAIRDRSINTIYF

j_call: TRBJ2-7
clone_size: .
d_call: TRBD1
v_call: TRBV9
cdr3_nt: TGTGCCAGCAGCGCAGGACAGGCAACCTACGAGCAGTACTTC
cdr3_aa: CASSAGQATYEQYF

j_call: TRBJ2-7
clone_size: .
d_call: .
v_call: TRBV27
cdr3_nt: TGTGCCAGCAGTTTTATACCGGTACCATCTTACGAGCAGTACTTC
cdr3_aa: CASSFIPVPSYEQYF

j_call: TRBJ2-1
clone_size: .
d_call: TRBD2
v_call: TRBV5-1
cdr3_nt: TGCGCCAGCAGTTATAGCGGGGGGGCCGTCAATGAGCAGTTCTTC
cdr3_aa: CASSYSGGAVNEQFF

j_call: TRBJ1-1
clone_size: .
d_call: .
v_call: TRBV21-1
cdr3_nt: TGTGCCAGCATTCATCGGGACAGGGGCGAAATTGAAGCTTTCTTT
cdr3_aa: CASIHRDRGEIEAFF

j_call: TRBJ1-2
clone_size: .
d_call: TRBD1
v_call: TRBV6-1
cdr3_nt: TGTGCCAGCAGTGATATGGGCCAGGGGGCGTTGGGCTACACCTTC
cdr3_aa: CASSDMGQGALGYTF

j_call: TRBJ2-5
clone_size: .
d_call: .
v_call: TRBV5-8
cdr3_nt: TGTGCCAGCAGATTCTATCAAGAGACCCAGTACTTC
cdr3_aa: CASRFYQETQYF

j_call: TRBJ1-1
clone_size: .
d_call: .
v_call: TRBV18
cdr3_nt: TGTGCCAGCTCACCGTTGGAGGTGGTGAAGAACACTGAAGCTTTCTTT
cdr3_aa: CASSPLEVVKNTEAFF

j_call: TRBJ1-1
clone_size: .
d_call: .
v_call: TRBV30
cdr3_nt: TGTGCCTGGAGCTGGACTGGGACTGAAGCTTTCTTT
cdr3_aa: CAWSWTGTEAFF

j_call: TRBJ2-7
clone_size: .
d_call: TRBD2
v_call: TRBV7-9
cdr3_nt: TGTGCCAGCAGCTTAATGGCTAGCGGGCCTTACGAGCAGTACTTC
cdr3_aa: CASSLMASGPYEQYF

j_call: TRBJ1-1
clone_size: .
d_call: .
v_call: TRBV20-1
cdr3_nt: TGCAGTGCTAGGAGGACTGAAGCTTTCTTT
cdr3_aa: CSARRTEAFF

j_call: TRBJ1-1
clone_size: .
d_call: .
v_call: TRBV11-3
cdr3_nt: TGTGCCAGCAGCTTCGGGGGTACTGAAGCTTTCTTT
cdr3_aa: CASSFGGTEAFF

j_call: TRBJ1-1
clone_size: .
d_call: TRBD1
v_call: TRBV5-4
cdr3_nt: TGTGCCAGCAGCTTACAGGGGGTGAACACTGAAGCTTTCTTT
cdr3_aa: CASSLQGVNTEAFF

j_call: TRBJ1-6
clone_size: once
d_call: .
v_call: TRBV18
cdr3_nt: TGTGCCAGCTCATTGAGCGGTTCACCCCTCCACTTT
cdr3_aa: CASSLSGSPLHF

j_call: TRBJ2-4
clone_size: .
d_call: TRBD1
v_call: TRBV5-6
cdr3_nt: TGTGCCAGCAGCTCGGGACAGCTAAACATTCAGTACTTC
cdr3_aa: CASSSGQLNIQYF

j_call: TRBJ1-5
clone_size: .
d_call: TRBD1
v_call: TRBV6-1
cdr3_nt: TGTGCCAGCAGTATGACAGGGTCTCGTCAGCCCCAGCATTTT
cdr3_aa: CASSMTGSRQPQHF

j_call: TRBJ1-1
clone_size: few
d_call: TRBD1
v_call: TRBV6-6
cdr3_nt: TGTGCCAGCAGTTACGCGGACAGGGGCCCGCAAGCTTTCTTT
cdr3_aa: CASSYADRGPQAFF

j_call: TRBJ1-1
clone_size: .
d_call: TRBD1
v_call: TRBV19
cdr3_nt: TGTGCCAGTAGTCTCTGGGACAGGAACACTGAAGCTTTCTTT
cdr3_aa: CASSLWDRNTEAFF

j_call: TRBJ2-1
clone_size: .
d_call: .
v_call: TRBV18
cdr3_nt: TGTGCCAGCTCACCGGCGACAGCATACAATGAGCAGTTCTTC
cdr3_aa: CASSPATAYNEQFF

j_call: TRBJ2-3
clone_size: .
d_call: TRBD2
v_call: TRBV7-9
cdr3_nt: TGTGCCAGCAGCCCCGGGACTAGCGATACAGATACGCAGTATTTT
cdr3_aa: CASSPGTSDTDTQYF

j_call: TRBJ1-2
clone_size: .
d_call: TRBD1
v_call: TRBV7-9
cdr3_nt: TGTGCCAGCGGGCCGACAGGGGCCGGCTATGGCTACACCTTC
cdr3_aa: CASGPTGAGYGYTF

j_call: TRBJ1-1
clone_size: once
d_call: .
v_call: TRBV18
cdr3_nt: TGTGCCAGCTCACTTTACAGGGAGAACACTGAAGCTTTCTTT
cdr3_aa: CASSLYRENTEAFF

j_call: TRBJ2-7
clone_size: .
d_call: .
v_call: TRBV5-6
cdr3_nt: TGTGCCAGCAGCTGGGGTGTAGGGGGGGGCCGGTACGAGCAGTACTTC
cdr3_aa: CASSWGVGGGRYEQYF

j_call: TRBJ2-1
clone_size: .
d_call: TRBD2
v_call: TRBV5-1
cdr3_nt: TGCGCCAGCAGCTCCACTAGCGGGGGGGCCAATGAGCAGTTCTTC
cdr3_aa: CASSSTSGGANEQFF

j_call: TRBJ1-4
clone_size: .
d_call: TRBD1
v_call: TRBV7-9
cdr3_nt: TGTGCCAGCAGCTTAGCCGTCAGGGGGCCTACTAATGAAAAACTGTTTTTT
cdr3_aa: CASSLAVRGPTNEKLFF

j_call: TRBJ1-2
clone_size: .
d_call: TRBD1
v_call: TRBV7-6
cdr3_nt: TGTGCCAGCAGCTTAGGCGGGGCAGGGGGCTTCTATGGCTACACCTTC
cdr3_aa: CASSLGGAGGFYGYTF

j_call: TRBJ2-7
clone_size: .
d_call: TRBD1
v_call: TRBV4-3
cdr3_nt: TGCGCCAGCAGCCAAGGCGGTGGGACAGGAGAGCAGTACTTC
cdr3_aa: CASSQGGGTGEQYF

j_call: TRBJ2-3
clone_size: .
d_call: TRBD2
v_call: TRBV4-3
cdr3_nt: TGCGCCAGCAGCCAATTAGCGGGGACAACAGATACGCAGTATTTT
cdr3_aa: CASSQLAGTTDTQYF